The 25 T cell receptor beta chains in this list originate from one sample, sequenced in a study of blood T cell repertoires in COVID-19. Measured with immunoSEQ multiplex PCR; TCRdb has only the in-frame clones, and not every one. The sample includes a few hundred thousand clones, around 89% of them seen just once. The sequenced material came from PBMCs or T cells enriched from blood (not recorded which). These receptors all come from a man between 18 and 29 years old who had recovered from COVID-19.

The gene calls are TRBV7-2 and TRBJ2-1; D perhaps matches TRBD1 (6 bases). The length of the CDR3 is 15 residues. Looked up from germline, CDR1 is SGHTA and CDR2 is FQGNSA. Trimming left V 7 bases short and J 2 bases short, with 15 bases between. The CDR3 bases are TGTGCCAGCACCCAAGGGGGACAAACCTACAATGAGCAGTTCTTC. It translates to CASTQGGQTYNEQFF.

The gene calls are TRBV11-2 and TRBJ2-3; TRBD2 is a possible D gene (6 bases). CDR1 and CDR2 (germline): SGHAT, FQNNGV. This CDR3 region has 12 residues. As DNA, the CDR3 is TGTGCTACGAGGCGGGGATCAGATACGCAGTATTTT. Translated: CATRRGSDTQYF.

This clone was detected only once. This chain joins TRBV6-2 or TRBV6-3 and TRBJ2-5; weak D call: TRBD2 (5 bases). CDR1 and CDR2 from the germline V gene are MNHEY and SVGEGT. With 6 bases removed from V and 5 bases from J, the gap between germline ends came to 13 bases. This CDR3 has 13 amino acids. The CDR3 nucleotides are TGTGCCAGCAGCCTCGGACCGGGGGAGACCCAGTACTTC. Encoded protein: CASSLGPGETQYF.

J is TRBJ2-5 and V is TRBV5-1, with D perhaps TRBD1 (6 bases). CDR1 is SGHRS, CDR2 YFSETQ, per germline. CDR3 size: 13 residues. Trimming removed 6 bases from V and 1 base from J, with 10 bases in between. The CDR3 DNA reads as TGCGCCAGCAACCGGGACACCCAAGAGACCCAGTACTTC. This sequence encodes CASNRDTQETQYF.

This chain joins TRBV7-3 and TRBJ1-1, with a possible D match to TRBD1 (6 bases). The length of the CDR3 is 13 residues. CDR1 and CDR2 from the germline V gene are SGHTA and FQGTGA. With 6 bases removed from V and 6 bases from J, the gap between germline ends came to 14 bases. The CDR3 DNA sequence: TGTGCCAGCAGGGACACAGGGAGAGCTGAAGCTTTCTTT. Its protein product is CASRDTGRAEAFF.

The chain couples TRBV28 to TRBJ1-1, with D perhaps TRBD1 (6 bases). Trimming removed 10 bases from V and 5 bases from J, with 20 bases in between. This CDR3 is built from 14 residues. CDR1 and CDR2 from the germline V gene are MDHEN and SYDVKM. CDR3 nucleotides: TGTGCCACCAGACCCGGTGGGGGCCGGACTGAAGCTTTCTTT. It specifies CATRPGGGRTEAFF.

CDR3 sequence (DNA): TGCGCCAGCAGCCAAGACGGGTATGGCTACACCTTC. Translation gives CASSQDGYGYTF. The rearrangement uses TRBV5-1 and TRBJ1-2; D is ambiguous. The CDR3 spans 12 residues. V was cut by 4 bases and J by 5 bases, with 9 bases left in between. The germline CDR1 and CDR2 sequences are SGHRS and YFSETQ. The variable domain in full, with the rest retrieved from reference TRBV5-1 and TRBJ1-2, is KAGVTQTPRYLIKTRGQQVTLSCSPISGHRSVSWYQQTPGQGLQFLFEYFSETQRNKGNFPGRFSGRQFSNSRSEMNVSTLELGDSALYLCASSQDGYGYTFGSGTRLTVV.

The chain employs TRBV28 and TRBJ1-1; TRBD1 aligns across 7 bases. This CDR3 comprises 12 residues. J gave up 12 bases and V 4 bases, and 8 bases lay outside the gene matches. Per germline, CDR1 MDHEN and CDR2 SYDVKM. In nucleotides, the CDR3 is TGTGCCAGCAGTTCATCGGACAGGCCACCTTTCTTT. This translates into CASSSSDRPPFF.

The chain has TRBV7-9 and TRBJ2-7, with D possibly matching TRBD1 (8 bases). The CDR3 runs to 14 residues. Germline CDR1 is SEHNR and CDR2 is FQNEAQ (reference sequence). V lost 7 bases, J lost 4 bases, and 17 bases lay in between. DNA for the CDR3: TGTGCCAGCAACGGTGGACAGGGACTATACGAGCAGTACTTC. Its protein is CASNGGQGLYEQYF.

This sequence joins TRBV10-1 and TRBJ2-1, with 7 nucleotides matching TRBD2. CDR3 size: 13 residues. Unmatched junction bases numbered 3, after V lost 4 bases and J lost 6 bases. Germline V lookup: CDR1 WNHNN, CDR2 SYGVQD (reference sequence). The CDR3 bases are TGCGCCAGCAGTGTTCTAGCGGCCAATGAGCAGTTCTTC. This sequence encodes CASSVLAANEQFF.

The V and J genes are TRBV29-1 and TRBJ1-1, with D unresolved. CDR1 SQVTM and CDR2 ANQGSEA come from the germline V gene. The CDR3 loop spans 11 amino acids. V was trimmed by 5 bases and J by 2 bases, leaving 6 bases between them. The DNA of the CDR3 is TGCAGCGTTCCCTTCAACACTGAAGCTTTCTTT. Protein product: CSVPFNTEAFF.

This clone was detected once. The chain combines TRBV5-1 with TRBJ2-1; 15 bases are shared with TRBD2. The germline V gene has CDR1 SGHRS and CDR2 YFSETQ. The CDR3 sequence is 16 residues long. After removal of 4 bases from V and 6 bases from J, the junction contained 5 bases not matched to a gene. The CDR3: CASSPPGLAGGNEQFF. Here the CDR3 DNA reads TGCGCCAGCAGCCCCCCGGGACTAGCGGGGGGCAATGAGCAGTTCTTC.

The genes are TRBV11-2 and TRBJ1-4; 9 bases fit TRBD1. Germline values: CDR1 SGHAT, CDR2 FQNNGV. V shed 3 bases, J shed 10 bases, and the junction held 9 bases outside the gene matches. This CDR3 is built from 15 residues. Here the CDR3 reads CASSFQQGAGGKLFF. CDR3 nucleotide sequence: TGTGCCAGCAGCTTCCAACAGGGGGCCGGGGGAAAACTGTTTTTT. The complete variable domain, with remaining parts taken from reference TRBV11-2 and TRBJ1-4, reads EAGVAQSPRYKIIEKRQSVAFWCNPISGHATLYWYQQILGQGPKLLIQFQNNGVVDDSQLPKDRFSAERLKGVDSTLKIQPAKLEDSAVYLCASSFQQGAGGKLFFGSGTQLSVL.

V gene TRBV7-2 combines with J gene TRBJ2-3; D is possibly TRBD2 (6 bases). The V and J ends lost 6 bases and 5 bases respectively, with 12 bases between them. Germline V CDR1 and CDR2: SGHTA, FQGNSA. The CDR3 is 13 residues long. In DNA form, the CDR3 reads TGTGCCAGCAGATTTTCCGGGGGAGATACGCAGTATTTT. Its protein product is CASRFSGGDTQYF.

The chain carries TRBV4-3 and TRBJ1-6; D perhaps matches TRBD1 (6 bases). Germline loops: CDR1 LGHNA, CDR2 YSLEER. The CDR3 is 15 amino acids. V was trimmed by 0 bases and J by 6 bases, leaving 9 bases between them. The CDR3 nucleotides read TGCGCCAGCAGCCAAGATGGACAGAGTAATTCACCCCTCCACTTT. Translation gives CASSQDGQSNSPLHF.

A word on this clone: The sample has other DNA sequences that encode this CDR3 too. The chain is built from TRBV12-5 and TRBJ1-1; no firm D call. The germline gives CDR1 LGHNT, CDR2 FRNRAP. CDR3 length equals 13 residues. V was clipped by 3 bases and J by 0 bases, with 5 bases between them. This chain's CDR3 is CASGLQLNTEAFF. CDR3 in DNA: TGTGCTAGTGGTTTACAATTGAACACTGAAGCTTTCTTT.

V and J are TRBV9 and TRBJ2-1, with 7 nucleotides matching TRBD2. CDR3 length equals 14 residues. V gave up 7 bases and J gave up 4 bases; unmatched junction bases: 8. Germline V CDR1 and CDR2: SGDLS, YYNGEE. The CDR3 is CASGPAGAYNEQFF. Here the CDR3 DNA reads TGTGCCAGCGGTCCCGCGGGAGCATACAATGAGCAGTTCTTC.

The V and J genes are TRBV4-1 and TRBJ1-2; 7 nucleotides align to TRBD1. V gave up 1 base and J gave up 7 bases; unmatched junction bases: 12. CDR3 length: 16 residues. Germline values: CDR1 MGHRA, CDR2 YSYEKL. CDR3 residues: CASSQGEPGRTGGYTF. The DNA for the CDR3 is TGCGCCAGCAGCCAAGGTGAGCCAGGGAGGACAGGTGGCTACACCTTC.

V usage is TRBV5-1 and J usage is TRBJ1-2; a possible D gene is TRBD1 (5 bases). CDR3 length: 13 amino acids. The V and J ends lost 0 bases and 8 bases respectively, with 11 bases between them. Germline CDR1 is SGHRS and CDR2 is YFSETQ. As DNA, the CDR3 is TGCGCCAGCAGCTTGGAGCGGGGCTTGGGCTACACCTTC. Its protein is CASSLERGLGYTF.

The rearrangement links TRBV27 to TRBJ1-6, with 8 bases lining up with TRBD1. Per the germline V gene, CDR1 is MNHEY and CDR2 is SMNVEV (reference sequence). With 5 bases clipped from V and 14 bases from J, the junction kept 14 bases outside the gene matches. The CDR3 has 15 residues. The CDR3 is CASSPQTGVLVTLHF. CDR3 nucleotides: TGTGCCAGCAGTCCCCAGACAGGGGTCCTTGTAACCCTCCACTTT.

The chain has TRBV9 and TRBJ2-7; TRBD1 is a possible D gene (5 bases). The CDR3 totals 14 residues. Per germline, CDR1 SGDLS and CDR2 YYNGEE. Trimming removed 3 bases from V and 5 bases from J, with 15 bases in between. CDR3 coding DNA: TGTGCCAGCAGCGCCTCCGTGGACATCCACGAGCAGTACTTC. Protein sequence: CASSASVDIHEQYF.

This chain uses TRBV3-1 (or the pseudogene TRBV3-2) with TRBJ1-1, with unresolved D. This CDR3 is built from 14 residues. CDR1 and CDR2 from the germline V gene are LGHDT and YNNKEL (reference sequence). Trimming pared 4 bases from V and 1 base from J, leaving 10 bases between. The DNA for the CDR3 is TGTGCCAGCAGCCTAAACGCAGGGAACACTGAAGCTTTCTTT. Translating gives CASSLNAGNTEAFF.

CDR3 loop: CASSFGTSYNEQFF. CDR3 sequence (DNA): TGTGCCAGCAGCTTTGGGACATCATACAATGAGCAGTTCTTC. The chain uses TRBV7-3 and TRBJ2-1; D might be TRBD1 (6 bases). Trimming shortened V by 3 bases and J by 4 bases, and 10 bases separated the two germline ends. Germline-derived CDR1 and CDR2 are SGHTA and FQGTGA. The CDR3 is made up of 14 amino acids.

The CDR3 DNA follows: TGTGCCAGCAGTCCTAACTCTGGAAACACCATATATTTT. It yields the protein CASSPNSGNTIYF. The chain combines TRBV6-5 with TRBJ1-3; D is unclear. CDR3 length: 13 residues. The V and J ends lost 5 bases and 0 bases respectively, with 5 bases between them. From germline, CDR1 is MNHEY and CDR2 SVGAGI.

The chain links TRBV6-2 or TRBV6-3 to TRBJ1-5; perhaps TRBD1 as D (5 bases). Germline lookup yields CDR1 MNHEY and CDR2 SVGEGT. V was shortened by 0 bases and J by 0 bases, with 15 bases between the two germline ends. The CDR3 extends over 18 amino acids. CDR3 DNA sequence: TGTGCCAGCAGTTACTCAAGTCTGGGGACTTATAGCAATCAGCCCCAGCATTTT. Protein: CASSYSSLGTYSNQPQHF.